In its sample, the clone carrying this T cell receptor (beta chain) was seen many times. The antigen is undetermined. Diagnosis relied on clinical symptoms, serum thyroxine and TRAb, thyroid ultrasound and orbital computed tomography. Fresh 10 ml peripheral blood yielded PBMCs. In germline, CDR1 is SGHAT, CDR2 FQNNGV. The CDR3 is 13 amino acids. With 5 bases removed from V and 3 bases from J, the gap between germline ends came to 11 bases. The source of the sample is a study of T cells in Graves' hyperthyroidism and ophthalmopathy. RNA transcripts yielded amplified TCR beta CDR3 regions. First-round RT-PCR of the TCR CDR3 relied on the HTBI primer set. Via MiXCR, TCRdb re-called the multiplex PCR reads, giving one row per CDR3 protein. The table includes under 400,000 distinct CDR3 sequences, less than 20% detected once. Findings of the study overall: Ophthalmopathy was predicted by the model a median of approximately six months ahead of onset. Blood also contained most expanded thyroid clonotypes above 0.001.

The chain links TRBV11-2 to TRBJ2-7, with D unclear. This sequence originates from a woman younger than 30 with Graves' hyperthyroidism that later progressed to Graves' ophthalmopathy. The specimen was blood. The CDR3 sequence: CASSLSSGYEQYF. The CDR3 nucleotides read TGTGCCAGCAGCCTCTCTTCAGGCTACGAGCAGTACTTC.